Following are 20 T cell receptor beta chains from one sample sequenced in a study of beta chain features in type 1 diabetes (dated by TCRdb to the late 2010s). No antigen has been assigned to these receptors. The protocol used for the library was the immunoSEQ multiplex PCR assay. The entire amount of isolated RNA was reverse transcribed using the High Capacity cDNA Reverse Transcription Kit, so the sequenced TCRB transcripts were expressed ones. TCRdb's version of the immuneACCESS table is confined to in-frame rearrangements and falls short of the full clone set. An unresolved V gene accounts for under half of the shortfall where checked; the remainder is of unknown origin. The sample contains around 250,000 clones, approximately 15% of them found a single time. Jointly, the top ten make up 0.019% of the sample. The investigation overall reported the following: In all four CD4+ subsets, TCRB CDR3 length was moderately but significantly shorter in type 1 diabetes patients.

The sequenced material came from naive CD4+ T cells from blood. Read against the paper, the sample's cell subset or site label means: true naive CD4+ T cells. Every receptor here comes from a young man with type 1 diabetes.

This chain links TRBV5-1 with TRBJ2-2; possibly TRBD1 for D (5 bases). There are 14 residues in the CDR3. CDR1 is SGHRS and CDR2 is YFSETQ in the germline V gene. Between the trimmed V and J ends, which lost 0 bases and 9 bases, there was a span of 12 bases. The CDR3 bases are TGCGCCAGCAGCTTGGAGGGGCGGCCCCGGGAGCTGTTTTTT. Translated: CASSLEGRPRELFF.

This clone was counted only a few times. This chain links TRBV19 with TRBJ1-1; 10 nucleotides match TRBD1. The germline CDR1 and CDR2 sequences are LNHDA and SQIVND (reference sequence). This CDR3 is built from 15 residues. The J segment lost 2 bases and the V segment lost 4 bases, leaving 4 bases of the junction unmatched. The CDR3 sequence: CASSTRTGGNTEAFF. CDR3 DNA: TGTGCCAGTAGTACCCGGACAGGGGGAAACACTGAAGCTTTCTTT.

The CDR3: CASIPGQGDQPQHF. The CDR3 DNA is TGTGCCAGCATCCCAGGACAGGGAGATCAGCCCCAGCATTTT. This chain uses TRBV28 with TRBJ1-5, with 8 bases that match TRBD1. Germline V lookup: CDR1 MDHEN, CDR2 SYDVKM. V trimming: 7 bases; J trimming: 5 bases; junction bases outside the gene matches: 7. The CDR3 has 14 amino acids. Supplemented by reference TRBV28 and TRBJ1-5, the full variable domain reads DVKVTQSSRYLVKRTGEKVFLECVQDMDHENMFWYRQDPGLGLRLIYFSYDVKMKEKGDIPEGYSVSREKKERFSLILESASTNQTSMYLCASIPGQGDQPQHFGDGTRLSIL.

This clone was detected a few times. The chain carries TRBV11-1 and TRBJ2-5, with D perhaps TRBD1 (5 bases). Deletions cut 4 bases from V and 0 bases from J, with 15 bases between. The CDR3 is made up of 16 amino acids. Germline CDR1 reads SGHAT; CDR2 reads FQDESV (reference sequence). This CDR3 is CASSSPRQQHQETQYF. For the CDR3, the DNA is TGTGCCAGCAGCTCACCACGACAGCAACACCAAGAGACCCAGTACTTC.

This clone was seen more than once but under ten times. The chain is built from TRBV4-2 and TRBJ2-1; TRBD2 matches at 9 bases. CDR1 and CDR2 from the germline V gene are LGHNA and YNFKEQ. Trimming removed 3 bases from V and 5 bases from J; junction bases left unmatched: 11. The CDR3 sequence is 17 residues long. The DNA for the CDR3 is TGTGCCAGCAGCCACCCGAGCGGGAGCGGGGGGCACAATGAGCAGTTCTTC. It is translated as CASSHPSGSGGHNEQFF.

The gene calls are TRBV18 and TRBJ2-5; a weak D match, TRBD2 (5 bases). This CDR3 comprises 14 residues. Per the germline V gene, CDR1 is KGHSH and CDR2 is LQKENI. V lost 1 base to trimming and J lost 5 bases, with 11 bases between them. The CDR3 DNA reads TGTGCCAGCTCACCACTTGGTGGCGGGGAGACCCAGTACTTC. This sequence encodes CASSPLGGGETQYF. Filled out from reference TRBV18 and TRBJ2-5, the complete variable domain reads NAGVMQNPRHLVRRRGQEARLRCSPMKGHSHVYWYRQLPEEGLKFMVYLQKENIIDESGMPKERFSAEFPKEGPSILRIQQVVRGDSAAYFCASSPLGGGETQYFGPGTRLLVL.

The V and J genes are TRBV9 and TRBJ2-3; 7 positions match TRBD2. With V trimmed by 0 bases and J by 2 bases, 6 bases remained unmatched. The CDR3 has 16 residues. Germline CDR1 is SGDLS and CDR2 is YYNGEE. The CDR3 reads CASSVDPAGPTDTQYF. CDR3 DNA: TGTGCCAGCAGCGTAGATCCAGCGGGACCCACAGATACGCAGTATTTT.

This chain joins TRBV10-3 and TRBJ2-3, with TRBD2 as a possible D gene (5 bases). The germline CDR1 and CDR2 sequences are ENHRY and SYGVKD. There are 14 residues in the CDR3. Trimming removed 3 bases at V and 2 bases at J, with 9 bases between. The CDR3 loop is CAISEEGTTDTQYF. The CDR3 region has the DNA TGTGCCATCAGTGAAGAGGGAACCACAGATACGCAGTATTTT.

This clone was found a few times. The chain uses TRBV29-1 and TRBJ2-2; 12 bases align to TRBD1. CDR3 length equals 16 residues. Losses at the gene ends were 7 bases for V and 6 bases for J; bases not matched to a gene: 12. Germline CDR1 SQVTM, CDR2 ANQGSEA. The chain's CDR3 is CSAKISGTGGSGELFF. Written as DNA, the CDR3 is TGCAGCGCGAAAATTTCCGGGACAGGGGGCTCCGGGGAGCTGTTTTTT.

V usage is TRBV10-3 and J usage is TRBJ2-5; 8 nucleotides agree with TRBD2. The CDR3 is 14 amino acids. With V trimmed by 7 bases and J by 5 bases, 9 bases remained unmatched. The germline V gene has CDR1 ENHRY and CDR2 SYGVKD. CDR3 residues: CAIKNGGAVETQYF. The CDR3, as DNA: TGTGCCATCAAAAACGGGGGGGCCGTGGAGACCCAGTACTTC.

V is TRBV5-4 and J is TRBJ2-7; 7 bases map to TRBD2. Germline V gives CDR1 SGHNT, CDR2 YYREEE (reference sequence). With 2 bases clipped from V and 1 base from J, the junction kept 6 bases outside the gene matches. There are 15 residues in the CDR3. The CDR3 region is CASSLGGSRSYEQYF. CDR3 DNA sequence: TGTGCCAGCAGCTTAGGCGGGAGTAGGTCCTACGAGCAGTACTTC.

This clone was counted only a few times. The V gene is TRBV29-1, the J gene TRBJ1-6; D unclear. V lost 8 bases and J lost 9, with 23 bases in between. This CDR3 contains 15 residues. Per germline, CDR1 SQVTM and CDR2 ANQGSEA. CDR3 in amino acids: CSPMVELHLFSPLHF. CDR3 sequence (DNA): TGCAGCCCAATGGTGGAACTACACCTATTTTCACCCCTCCACTTT.

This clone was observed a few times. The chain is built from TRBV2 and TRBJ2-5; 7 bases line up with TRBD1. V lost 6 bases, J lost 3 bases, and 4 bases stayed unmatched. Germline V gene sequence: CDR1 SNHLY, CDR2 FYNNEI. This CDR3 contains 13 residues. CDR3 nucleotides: TGTGCCAGCAGGGTAACAGGGGAAGAGACCCAGTACTTC. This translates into CASRVTGEETQYF.

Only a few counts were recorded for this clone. The CDR3 loop reads CASSPGTGSNTEAFF. The CDR3 DNA follows: TGTGCCAGCAGCCCCGGGACAGGGAGTAACACTGAAGCTTTCTTT. This chain links TRBV11-3 with TRBJ1-1; 9 bases match TRBD1. The CDR3 extends over 15 amino acids. Germline assignment: CDR1 SGHNT and CDR2 YENEEA. The trim removed 5 bases at V and 2 bases at J, leaving 6 bases unmatched.

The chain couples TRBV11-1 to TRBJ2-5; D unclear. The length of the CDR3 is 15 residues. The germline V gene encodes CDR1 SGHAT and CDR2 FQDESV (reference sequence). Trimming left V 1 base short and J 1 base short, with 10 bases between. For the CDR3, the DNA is TGTGCCAGCAGCTTAGATGGGCTATCCCAAGAGACCCAGTACTTC. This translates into CASSLDGLSQETQYF.

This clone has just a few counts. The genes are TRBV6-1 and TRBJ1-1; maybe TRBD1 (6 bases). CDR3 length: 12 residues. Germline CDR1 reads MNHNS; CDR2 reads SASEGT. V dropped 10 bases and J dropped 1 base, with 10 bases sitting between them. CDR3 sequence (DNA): TGTGCCACCAGGACAGCGAACACTGAAGCTTTCTTT. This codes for CATRTANTEAFF.

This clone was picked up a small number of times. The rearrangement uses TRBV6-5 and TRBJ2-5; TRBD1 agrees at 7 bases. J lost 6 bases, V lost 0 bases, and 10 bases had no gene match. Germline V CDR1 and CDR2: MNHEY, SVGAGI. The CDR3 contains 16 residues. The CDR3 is CASSYSGKGAVQTQYF. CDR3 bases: TGTGCCAGCAGTTACTCGGGGAAGGGGGCGGTTCAGACCCAGTACTTC.

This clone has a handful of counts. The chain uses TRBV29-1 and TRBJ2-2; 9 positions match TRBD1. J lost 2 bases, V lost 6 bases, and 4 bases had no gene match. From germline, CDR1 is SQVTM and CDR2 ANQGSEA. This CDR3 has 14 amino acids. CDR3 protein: CSVGDRVNTGELFF. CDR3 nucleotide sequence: TGCAGCGTGGGGGACAGGGTTAACACCGGGGAGCTGTTTTTT.

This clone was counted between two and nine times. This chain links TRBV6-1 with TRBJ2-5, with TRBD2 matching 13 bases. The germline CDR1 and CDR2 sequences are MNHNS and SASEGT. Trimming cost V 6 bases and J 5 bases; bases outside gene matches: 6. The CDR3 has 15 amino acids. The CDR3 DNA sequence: TGTGCCAGCAGGGGACTAGCGGGGCGCGGGGAGACCCAGTACTTC. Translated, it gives CASRGLAGRGETQYF.

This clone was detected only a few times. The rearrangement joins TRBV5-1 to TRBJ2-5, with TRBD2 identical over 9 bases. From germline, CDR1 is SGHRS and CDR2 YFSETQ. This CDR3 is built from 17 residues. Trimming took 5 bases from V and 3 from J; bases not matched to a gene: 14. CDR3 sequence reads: CASSLLAGSVAKETQYF. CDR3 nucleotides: TGCGCCAGCAGTCTCCTAGCGGGAAGCGTTGCTAAAGAGACCCAGTACTTC.